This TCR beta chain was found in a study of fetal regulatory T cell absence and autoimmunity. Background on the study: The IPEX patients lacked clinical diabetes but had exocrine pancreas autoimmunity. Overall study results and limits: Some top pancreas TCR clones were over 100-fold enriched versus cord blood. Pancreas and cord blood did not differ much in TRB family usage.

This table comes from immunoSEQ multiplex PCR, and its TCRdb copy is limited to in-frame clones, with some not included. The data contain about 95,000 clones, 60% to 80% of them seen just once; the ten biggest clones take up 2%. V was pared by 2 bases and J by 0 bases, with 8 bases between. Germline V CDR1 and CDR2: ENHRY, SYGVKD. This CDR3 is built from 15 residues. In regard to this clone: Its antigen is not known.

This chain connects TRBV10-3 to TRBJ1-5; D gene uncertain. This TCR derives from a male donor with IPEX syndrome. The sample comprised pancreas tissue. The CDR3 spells CAISEGLYSNQPQHF. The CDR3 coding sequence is TGTGCCATCAGTGAGGGACTGTATAGCAATCAGCCCCAGCATTTT.